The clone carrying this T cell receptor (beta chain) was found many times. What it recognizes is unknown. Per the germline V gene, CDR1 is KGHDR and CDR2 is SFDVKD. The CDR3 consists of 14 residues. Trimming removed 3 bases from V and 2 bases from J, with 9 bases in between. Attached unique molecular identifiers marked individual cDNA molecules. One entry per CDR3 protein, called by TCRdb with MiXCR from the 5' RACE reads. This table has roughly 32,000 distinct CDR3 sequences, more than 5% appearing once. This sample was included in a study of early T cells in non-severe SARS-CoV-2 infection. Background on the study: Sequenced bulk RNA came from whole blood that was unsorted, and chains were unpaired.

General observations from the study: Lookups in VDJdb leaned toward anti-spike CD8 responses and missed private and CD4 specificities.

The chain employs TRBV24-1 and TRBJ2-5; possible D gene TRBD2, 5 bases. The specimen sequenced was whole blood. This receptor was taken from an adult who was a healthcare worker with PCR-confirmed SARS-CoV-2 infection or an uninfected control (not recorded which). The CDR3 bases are TGTGCCACCAGTGATCCCGGGGTGCAAGAGACCCAGTACTTC. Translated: CATSDPGVQETQYF.